This T cell receptor beta chain is drawn from a study of beta chain features in type 1 diabetes. Study results and limitations: The naive, central memory and Treg TCRB repertoires looked more alike in patients than they did in healthy donors. Patients with type 1 diabetes carried fewer insertions and had more deletions at their VDJ junctions. In all four CD4+ subsets, TCRB CDR3 length was significantly, moderately reduced in type 1 diabetes.

Every isolated RNA sample was fully reverse transcribed, so sequencing captured expressed TCRB transcripts. Generated by immunoSEQ multiplex PCR, the TCRdb table keeps only in-frame clones and is missing some. The sample lists about 130,000 clones, about a tenth occurring once. This clone was seen a few times. Antigen specificity is unknown. This TCR was recovered from a young man in good health. The specimen sequenced was central memory CD4+ T cells from blood.

This CDR3 reads CASSDAGHSAETQYF. The CDR3, as DNA: TGTGCCAGCAGTGATGCAGGGCACTCAGCGGAGACCCAGTACTTC. The chain links TRBV2 to TRBJ2-5; tentatively, D is TRBD1 (5 bases). V was cut by 3 bases and J by 5 bases, with 16 bases left in between. Germline assignment: CDR1 SNHLY and CDR2 FYNNEI. The CDR3 covers 15 residues.